This TCR beta chain was captured by sequencing in a study of identifying expanded T cells in peripheral blood. Study-wide results and caveats: About 1.3 clones differed between technical replicates, versus around 15 and 19 over time. Variance in clone template counts between two-week samples significantly increased with total template count across all healthy donors.

Produced via immunoSEQ multiplex PCR; TCRdb's table is partial and in-frame only. The table has some 96,000 clones, 80% to 90% seen once. A remark on this clone: The antigen remains undetermined.

Germline lookup yields CDR1 SGDLS and CDR2 YYNGEE. The ends lost 3 bases at V and 0 bases at J; junction bases unmatched: 0. The CDR3 covers 14 residues. During the collection period, no donor immune events like infections were recorded. The clonotype comes from a person aged 18 to 75 in good health. Sequencing was carried out using blood. The chain employs TRBV9 and TRBJ2-7, with 10 bases aligning to TRBD1. The CDR3 DNA reads as TGTGCCAGCAGCGGACAGGGGGCCTCCTACGAGCAGTACTTC. It codes for CASSGQGASYEQYF. The whole variable domain, filled in from reference TRBV9 and TRBJ2-7, reads DSGVTQTPKHLITATGQRVTLRCSPRSGDLSVYWYQQSLDQGLQFLIQYYNGEERAKGNILERFSAQQFPDLHSELNLSSLELGDSALYFCASSGQGASYEQYFGPGTRLTVT.